In this sample, the clone carrying this TCR beta chain turned up many times. Its antigen remains unknown. These data come from a study of HIV-infected children after antiretroviral therapy interruption. About the study: Interruption-arm sampling covered weeks 0, 12, interruption end (24 or 48), and about 3 years post-study. Continuous-treatment samples came from weeks 0, 48 and 150.

Notes on the study in general: The CD45RA+ naive sort may contain some EMRA or stem memory cells. Naive CD4+ CDR3 sharing between time points fell after interruption began.

This CDR3 spans 18 amino acids. V lost 4 bases and J lost 2, with 24 bases in between. CDR1 and CDR2 (germline): SGHDN, FVKESK. Treatment meaning: PENTA 11 planned treatment interruption arm or continuous ART arm. The TCR library was built from RNA with a 3' RACE protocol and unique molecular identifiers. Each CDR3 protein is one row after TCRdb ran MiXCR on the 3' RACE reads. The table has about 89,000 distinct CDR3 sequences, about 6.3% seen once. The sequences come from CD45RA+ CD4+ T cells from PBMCs, pooled from several time points, collected from a donor given antiretroviral therapy, either interrupted or continuous. Subset given: naive CD4+ CD45RA+ CD45RO- T cells. The genes are TRBV14 and TRBJ2-7, with D perhaps matching TRBD2 (7 bases). The TCR sequence derives from a pool of human donors with HIV. The CDR3 loop is CASSRTTGTLSGAYEQYF. The CDR3 DNA is TGTGCCAGCAGCCGCACGACAGGAACCTTAAGCGGGGCCTACGAGCAGTACTTC.